This T cell receptor beta chain was observed in a study of shared clonotypes between healthy human individuals. CDR3 length equals 15 residues. Germline lookup yields CDR1 PRHDT and CDR2 FYEKMQ (reference sequence). The V end lost 0 bases, the J end lost 0 bases, and 9 bases lay between the germline ends. A few counts support this clone. TCRdb's table, derived via immunoSEQ multiplex PCR, lists solely in-frame clones and lacks some. The sample includes approximately 980,000 clones, over 60% seen only once; the top ten take around 1.5%. The chain has TRBV13 and TRBJ2-7, with D possibly TRBD1 on 5 matching bases. The clonotype was recovered from a man in his late teens or twenties in good health. Sequenced: memory CD4+ T cells sorted from blood. Subset noted: CD45RA-negative fraction. This CDR3 reads CASSLGSRVSYEQYF. The CDR3 bases are TGTGCCAGCAGCTTAGGCAGCAGGGTCTCCTACGAGCAGTACTTC.